A selection of T cell receptor beta chains follows, all from one sample in a study of radiotherapy plus CTLA-4 blockade in lung cancer. The method was immunoSEQ multiplex PCR; TCRdb's version includes in-frame clones alone and lacks a portion of them. The repertoire holds about 45,000 clones, with approximately 79% as singletons. The input for sequencing was peripheral blood, taken from a patient treated with radiotherapy plus ipilimumab. The receptors originated from a human donor with non-small cell lung cancer who had stable disease on radiotherapy plus ipilimumab. CDR3s include the opening cysteine and the closing phenylalanine or tryptophan. A D gene is named only where the DNA matches it firmly. Clone size is given for some rows only: seen once, a few or many times, or a class if the clone is expanded.

clone_size,d_call,v_call,j_call,cdr3_nt,cdr3_aa
-,-,TRBV29-1,TRBJ2-7,TGCAGCGTTGAGGGGGGTTTCTCCTACGAGCAGTACTTC,CSVEGGFSYEQYF
-,-,TRBV10-3,TRBJ2-2,TGTGCCACCCGGCAGGGGTCGAACACCGGGGAGCTGTTTTTT,CATRQGSNTGELFF
-,TRBD2,TRBV5-4,TRBJ2-2,TGTGCCAGCAGCCAAGGACTAGCGGGTGTATCCGGGGAGCTGTTTTTT,CASSQGLAGVSGELFF
-,-,TRBV30,TRBJ1-1,TGTGCCTGGAGTGTAACCACCCCTGAAGCTTTCTTT,CAWSVTTPEAFF
-,-,TRBV4-3,TRBJ2-3,TGCGCCAGCAGCCCATTGCTTAGCACAGATACGCAGTATTTT,CASSPLLSTDTQYF
-,TRBD1,TRBV28,TRBJ1-4,TGTGCCAGCACCTCGGGACAGAGTAATGAAAAACTGTTTTTT,CASTSGQSNEKLFF
few,TRBD1,TRBV28,TRBJ1-3,TGTGCCAGCCTTATGACAGGGCTCTTCTCTGGAAACACCATATATTTT,CASLMTGLFSGNTIYF
-,TRBD2,TRBV6-1,TRBJ2-1,TGTGCCAGCAGTGAACCGGTAGCGGGGGGACTGGGGCGCAATGAGCAGTTCTTC,CASSEPVAGGLGRNEQFF
-,-,TRBV27,TRBJ1-2,TGTGCCAGCACTCGGAGGGCTAACTATGGCTACACCTTC,CASTRRANYGYTF
-,TRBD1,TRBV5-1,TRBJ1-1,TGCGCCAGCAGCGGAGGACAGGTTAACACTGAAGCTTTCTTT,CASSGGQVNTEAFF
few,-,TRBV28,TRBJ1-2,TGTGCCAGCAGTTTTGAGGACAGAACCTACACCTTC,CASSFEDRTYTF
-,TRBD1,TRBV5-5,TRBJ1-1,TGTGCCAGCAGGACAGGGGGTAACACTGAAGCTTTCTTT,CASRTGGNTEAFF
-,-,TRBV7-7,TRBJ1-4,TGTGCCAGCAGCTCAGGAATCTCAACAGGCAAGAACCATGAAAAACTGTTTTTT,CASSSGISTGKNHEKLFF
-,TRBD1,TRBV5-1,TRBJ1-2,TGCGCCAGCAGCCCGGGGACAGAGTGGGGGCCTCTCTATGGCTACACCTTC,CASSPGTEWGPLYGYTF
-,-,TRBV5-4,TRBJ1-6,TGTGCCAGCAGCTTGGAGCCAGCTTCATATAATTCACCCCTCCACTTT,CASSLEPASYNSPLHF
-,-,TRBV7-9,TRBJ2-3,TGTGCCAGCAGCTCTCGGACAGGACTAAAATTCACAGATACGCAGTATTTT,CASSSRTGLKFTDTQYF
few,-,TRBV7-9,TRBJ2-1,TGTGCCAGCAGCCATATCGGGGGTGAGCAGTTCTTC,CASSHIGGEQFF
-,-,TRBV19,TRBJ1-6,TGTGCCAGTAGTACGCGGCCAACCTATAATTCACCCCTCCACTTT,CASSTRPTYNSPLHF
-,-,TRBV5-8,TRBJ1-2,TGTGCCAGCAGCTCCCGGGACACCTCCTCCTATGGCTACACCTTC,CASSSRDTSSYGYTF
-,-,TRBV21-1,TRBJ1-5,TGTGCCAGCAGCTACTCGCAGGGGAGCAATCAGCCCCAGCATTTT,CASSYSQGSNQPQHF
-,TRBD2,TRBV7-2,TRBJ2-7,TGTGCCAGCAGCACGGGACTAGCGGGGGAGCAGTACTTC,CASSTGLAGEQYF
-,-,TRBV19,TRBJ1-1,TGTGCCAGTATAGACAGGAGGTTGAACACTGAAGCTTTCTTT,CASIDRRLNTEAFF
few,TRBD1,TRBV11-1,TRBJ1-1,TGTGCCAGCAGCTCGACAGGGACGCCGAGTACTGAAGCTTTCTTT,CASSSTGTPSTEAFF
-,-,TRBV7-6,TRBJ2-7,TGTGCCAGCAGTCTGGGCGTTGACAACCGGGGGAGCAGCACCACTTTC,CASSLGVDNRGSSTTF
few,-,TRBV5-6,TRBJ2-6,TGTGCCAGCAGCTCGACCGGGACCTTCCAGCCTGGGGCCAACGTCCTGACTTTC,CASSSTGTFQPGANVLTF
-,-,TRBV6-1,TRBJ1-5,TGTGCCAGCAGTCTAGGGAGCAATCAGCCCCAGCATTTT,CASSLGSNQPQHF
-,-,TRBV19,TRBJ2-5,TGTGCCAGTAGTATAAAGCAGGGCTCTGTGGCCCAGTACTTC,CASSIKQGSVAQYF
-,-,TRBV19,TRBJ2-5,TGTGCCAGTAGTATAGGGTGGGGCCAAGAGACCCAGTACTTC,CASSIGWGQETQYF
-,-,TRBV7-2,TRBJ2-2,TGTGCCAGATCTCGGAGGGTCGACACCGGGGAGCTGTTTTTT,CARSRRVDTGELFF
-,TRBD1,TRBV6-4,TRBJ1-3,TGTGCCAGCAAGGGACAGGGGGCTCTCTCTGGAAACACCATATATTTT,CASKGQGALSGNTIYF
-,-,TRBV7-2,TRBJ1-6,TGTGCCAGCAGCTCGTATAGGAATTCACCCCTCCACTTT,CASSSYRNSPLHF
-,-,TRBV27,TRBJ2-3,TGTGCCAGCAGCCGGAGGACAGATACGCAGTATTTT,CASSRRTDTQYF
-,-,TRBV6-5,TRBJ1-2,TGTGCCAGCAGTTACTGGGGTGGAGGCTACACCTTC,CASSYWGGGYTF
-,-,TRBV28,TRBJ1-5,TGTGCCAGCACCGGATTCGACGGTCGCAATCAGCCCCAGCATTTT,CASTGFDGRNQPQHF
-,TRBD1,TRBV5-7,TRBJ1-5,TGTGCCAGCAGCTCGGGACAGGGGGCCACGGGCAATCAGCCCCAGCATTTT,CASSSGQGATGNQPQHF
-,-,TRBV5-1,TRBJ2-3,TGCGCCAGCAGCTGGGGGGACAGTAGCACAGATACGCAGTATTTT,CASSWGDSSTDTQYF
-,TRBD1,TRBV5-4,TRBJ2-4,TGTGCCAGCAGCCCACAGGGGGCAGGAGCCAAAAACATTCAGTACTTC,CASSPQGAGAKNIQYF
-,-,TRBV11-2,TRBJ1-5,TGTGCCAGCAGCCAGAATAGTGGCAATCAGCCCCAGCATTTT,CASSQNSGNQPQHF
few,-,TRBV7-9,TRBJ1-3,TGTGCCAGCAGCTTAAGATCGGGCACGGAAAACACCATATATTTT,CASSLRSGTENTIYF
once,TRBD1,TRBV28,TRBJ1-1,TGTGCCAGCAGTTTGGGGGGACAGAGGAACACTGAAGCTTTCTTT,CASSLGGQRNTEAFF
-,-,TRBV27,TRBJ1-2,TGTGCCAGCAGTTTACGGGGGCTAGGGATCTATGGCTACACCTTC,CASSLRGLGIYGYTF
-,-,TRBV2,TRBJ2-5,TGTGCCAGCAGTGGGGGGCTAATTACCCAGTACTTC,CASSGGLITQYF
-,-,TRBV7-2,TRBJ2-1,TGTGCCAGCAGCCCACAGGAGGGGGACAATGAGCAGTTCTTC,CASSPQEGDNEQFF
medium-sized,TRBD1,TRBV7-2,TRBJ1-2,TGTGCCAGCAGCTTAGACAGGGGGCTAGTGGAACTCTATGGCTACACCTTC,CASSLDRGLVELYGYTF
-,-,TRBV27,TRBJ1-5,TGTGCCAGCAGCCGTACCCTCAATCAGCCCCAGCATTTT,CASSRTLNQPQHF
-,-,TRBV27,TRBJ2-1,TGTGCCAGCAGTCTAGGGACCTCCTGGGCCTACAATGAGCAGTTCTTC,CASSLGTSWAYNEQFF
-,-,TRBV27,TRBJ2-7,TGTGCCAGCATGGGGCCTGTGGGCTACGAGCAGTACTTC,CASMGPVGYEQYF
few,-,TRBV6-5,TRBJ1-1,TGTGCCAGCAGTTACTCTAACAGGGCCGGACAGAGTGAAGCTTTCTTT,CASSYSNRAGQSEAFF